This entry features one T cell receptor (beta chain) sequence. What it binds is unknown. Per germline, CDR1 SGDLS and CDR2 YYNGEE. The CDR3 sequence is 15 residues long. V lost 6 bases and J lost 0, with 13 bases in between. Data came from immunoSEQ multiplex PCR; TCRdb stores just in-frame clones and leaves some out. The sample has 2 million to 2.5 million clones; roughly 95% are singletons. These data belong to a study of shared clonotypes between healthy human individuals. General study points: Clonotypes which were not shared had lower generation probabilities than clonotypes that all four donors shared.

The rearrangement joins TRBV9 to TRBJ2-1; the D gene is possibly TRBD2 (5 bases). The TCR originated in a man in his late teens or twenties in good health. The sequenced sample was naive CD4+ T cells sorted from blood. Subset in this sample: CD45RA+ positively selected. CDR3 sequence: CASTPRGSSYNEQFF. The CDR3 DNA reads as TGTGCCAGCACCCCCCGGGGAAGCTCCTACAATGAGCAGTTCTTC. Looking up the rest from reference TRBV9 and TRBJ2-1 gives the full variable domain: DSGVTQTPKHLITATGQRVTLRCSPRSGDLSVYWYQQSLDQGLQFLIQYYNGEERAKGNILERFSAQQFPDLHSELNLSSLELGDSALYFCASTPRGSSYNEQFFGPGTRLTVL.